This is a list of T cell receptor beta chains from one sample in a study of T-cell reconstitution after alpha-beta-depleted transplantation in children. One entry per CDR3 protein results from TCRdb running MiXCR on the PCR reads. The sample has approximately 650,000 distinct CDR3 sequences; less than 15% are singletons. The sample in question was PBMCs, obtained before TCRalphabeta/CD19-depleted stem cell transplant. These receptors came from a girl aged 2-10 years with congenital amegakaryocytic thrombocytopenia, due to receive a stem cell transplant. Each CDR3 is given with its conserved first and last residue. D genes are given only for firm matches. Clone size, where shown, is once, few, many, or a class for clones that have expanded.

>TRBJ2-2|TRBV11-2|few|NA
CASSPIKSSRRNTGELFF
TGTGCCAGCAGCCCTATTAAAAGTAGCAGGAGGAACACCGGGGAGCTGTTTTTT
>TRBJ2-1|TRBV25-1|few|TRBD1
CASSGQGWDEQFF
TGTGCCAGCAGTGGACAGGGTTGGGATGAGCAGTTCTTC
>TRBJ1-2|TRBV5-1|few|NA
CASSSSPGHWGGYTF
TGCGCCAGCAGCTCGTCCCCGGGACATTGGGGAGGCTACACCTTC
>TRBJ2-6|TRBV5-1|NA|TRBD1
CASSFDRAGANVLTF
TGCGCCAGCAGCTTCGACAGGGCTGGGGCCAACGTCCTGACTTTC
>TRBJ2-7|TRBV2|few|NA
CASIIRAQSSYEQYF
TGTGCCAGCATCATCCGGGCCCAGAGCTCCTACGAGCAGTACTTC
>TRBJ1-2|TRBV6-5|many|NA
CASSYSTGAYGYTF
TGTGCCAGCAGTTACTCGACCGGAGCCTATGGCTACACCTTC
>TRBJ1-1|TRBV15|many|NA
CATSSGGNTEAFF
TGTGCCACCAGCAGTGGGGGGAACACTGAAGCTTTCTTT
>TRBJ2-1|TRBV5-4|few|TRBD2
CASSLELAGGLKNEQFF
TGTGCCAGCAGCTTGGAACTAGCGGGAGGGCTCAAGAATGAGCAGTTCTTC
>TRBJ2-1|TRBV20-1|many|TRBD2
CSAGGSRGYNEQFF
TGCAGTGCTGGCGGGAGTAGGGGCTACAATGAGCAGTTCTTC
>TRBJ2-5|TRBV27|few|NA
CASSLWADGETQYF
TGTGCCAGCAGTTTATGGGCGGACGGAGAGACCCAGTACTTC
>TRBJ2-1|TRBV5-1|many|TRBD2
CASSRIGRSSYNEQFF
TGCGCCAGCAGTAGAATCGGGAGGAGCTCCTACAATGAGCAGTTCTTC
>TRBJ1-1|TRBV5-1|many|NA
CASSLSGQPREAFF
TGCGCCAGCAGCTTGAGTGGACAGCCCCGAGAAGCTTTCTTT
>TRBJ1-3|TRBV30|NA|NA
CAWSVRASVTIYF
TGTGCCTGGAGTGTACGGGCCTCAGTCACCATATATTTT
>TRBJ2-1|TRBV29-1|NA|NA
CSVLRNSYNEQFF
TGCAGCGTTCTCAGGAATAGCTACAATGAGCAGTTCTTC
>TRBJ2-7|TRBV29-1|many|TRBD2
CSVRFPGLESYEQYF
TGCAGCGTGCGCTTTCCGGGACTAGAGTCATACGAGCAGTACTTC
>TRBJ2-1|TRBV5-1|few|NA
CASNHEPYSYNEQFF
TGCGCCAGCAATCATGAGCCATATTCCTACAATGAGCAGTTCTTC
>TRBJ1-5|TRBV16|few|NA
CASSQGWGLNQPQHF
TGTGCCAGCAGCCAGGGGTGGGGACTCAATCAGCCCCAGCATTTT
>TRBJ2-7|TRBV12-3/TRBV12-4|few|TRBD1
CASSRTGSPYEQYF
TGTGCCAGCAGCCGGACAGGGTCCCCCTACGAGCAGTACTTC
>TRBJ2-1|TRBV6-5|many|TRBD2
CASSYGSAGGPREQFF
TGTGCCAGCAGTTACGGGTCGGCGGGAGGGCCCAGAGAGCAGTTCTTC
>TRBJ2-4|TRBV12-3/TRBV12-4|few|NA
CASSPGHTGSGIQYF
TGTGCCAGCAGCCCTGGGCACACAGGGAGTGGGATTCAGTACTTC
>TRBJ2-3|TRBV30|few|NA
CAWREMGGEDTQYF
TGTGCCTGGAGGGAGATGGGGGGCGAAGATACGCAGTATTTT
>TRBJ1-3|TRBV12-3/TRBV12-4|few|NA
CASSPLLGDTIYF
TGTGCCAGCAGCCCCCTCCTCGGGGACACCATATATTTT
>TRBJ2-7|TRBV10-3|many|NA
CAIEDTGRSNEQYF
TGTGCCATCGAAGACACAGGGAGGTCAAACGAGCAGTACTTC
>TRBJ2-7|TRBV20-1|many|NA
CSARELRAEQYF
TGCAGTGCCCGCGAGTTGAGGGCCGAGCAGTACTTC
>TRBJ1-2|TRBV28|few|NA
CASSLVKGYGYTF
TGTGCCAGCAGTTTGGTCAAAGGCTATGGCTACACCTTC
>TRBJ2-2|TRBV4-1|NA|NA
CASSQAPPGWAGELFF
TGCGCCAGCAGCCAAGCGCCGCCCGGCTGGGCCGGGGAGCTGTTTTTT
>TRBJ2-6|TRBV9|NA|NA
CASSAYFSGANVLTF
TGTGCCAGCAGCGCTTACTTCTCTGGGGCCAACGTCCTGACTTTC
>TRBJ2-3|TRBV5-1|few|TRBD1
CASSEPGQGASDTQYF
TGCGCCAGCAGCGAACCGGGACAGGGGGCATCGGATACGCAGTATTTT
>TRBJ2-5|TRBV10-3|many|NA
CAIRGWREETQYF
TGTGCCATCAGAGGTTGGAGGGAAGAGACCCAGTACTTC
>TRBJ2-3|TRBV20-1|many|NA
CSASRPGHRTDTQYF
TGCAGTGCTAGTAGGCCGGGACACCGCACAGATACGCAGTATTTT
>TRBJ2-7|TRBV6-5|many|NA
CASSYSIQGTYEQYF
TGTGCCAGCAGTTACTCGATACAGGGAACGTACGAGCAGTACTTC
>TRBJ2-7|TRBV7-2|many|TRBD2
CASSLGPGLDSYEQYF
TGTGCCAGCAGCTTAGGTCCGGGACTAGACTCCTACGAGCAGTACTTC
>TRBJ2-5|TRBV28|few|NA
CASSGVAETQYF
TGTGCCAGCAGCGGGGTGGCAGAGACCCAGTACTTC